This TCR beta chain was sequenced in a study of blood T cell repertoires in COVID-19. For the study at large: Spain, Italy and the United States supplied samples that represented acute and convalescent COVID-19. T cells, B-cell-depleted T cells, or PBMCs supplied cDNA or gDNA.

Germline loops: CDR1 SGHRS, CDR2 YFSETQ. This CDR3 has 15 amino acids. V lost 4 bases to trimming and J lost 7 bases; unmatched junction nucleotides: 8. In the original processing: Reference gene primer amplification gave nucleated cell count estimates. TCRdb's table, derived via immunoSEQ multiplex PCR, lists solely in-frame clones and lacks some. Clonal size and the V and J genes are those of that table, whereas D and trimming came from the DNA. The sample includes 65,000 to 75,000 clones, around 86% of them seen just once. The origin of this receptor is a woman of 80 years or more with active or convalescent COVID-19. Input material: peripheral blood. The chain couples TRBV5-1 to TRBJ1-6; TRBD1 matches 7 bases. DNA of the CDR3: TGCGCCAGCAGCCCCGGGGACAGTAAGAATTCACCCCTCCACTTT. Translating it yields CASSPGDSKNSPLHF. Full variable domain (rest looked up from reference TRBV5-1 and TRBJ1-6): KAGVTQTPRYLIKTRGQQVTLSCSPISGHRSVSWYQQTPGQGLQFLFEYFSETQRNKGNFPGRFSGRQFSNSRSEMNVSTLELGDSALYLCASSPGDSKNSPLHFGNGTRLTVT.